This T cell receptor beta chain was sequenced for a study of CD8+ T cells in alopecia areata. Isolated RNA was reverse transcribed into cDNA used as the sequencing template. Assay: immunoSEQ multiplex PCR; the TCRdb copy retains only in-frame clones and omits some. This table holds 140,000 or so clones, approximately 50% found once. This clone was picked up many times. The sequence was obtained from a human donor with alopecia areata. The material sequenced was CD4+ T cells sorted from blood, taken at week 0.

The CDR3 is CASRGDISSGNTIYF. The CDR3 nucleotides read TGTGCCAGCAGGGGGGACATAAGCTCTGGAAACACCATATATTTT. V usage is TRBV6-5 and J usage is TRBJ1-3, with D perhaps matching TRBD1 (6 bases). Per germline, CDR1 MNHEY and CDR2 SVGAGI. Trimming removed 6 bases from V and 0 bases from J, with 12 bases in between. The CDR3 sequence is 15 residues long.